This TCR beta chain was captured in a study of cytomegalovirus exposure and HLA in healthy donors. Study-wide findings and caveats: The investigators catalogued under 200 TCR beta chains as cytomegalovirus-associated. Exclusion as indistinguishable affected some V segments, including TRBV6-2 and TRBV6-3.

13 Jbeta primers and 60 Vbeta primers were used for the PCR. Sequenced by immunoSEQ multiplex PCR; TCRdb stores in-frame clones only, minus some. The repertoire includes some 90,000 clones, 82% of them detected once, and approximately 3.6% sits in the top ten. The CDR3 length is 15 residues. Trimming stripped 3 bases from V and 0 bases from J, with 11 bases between. Looked up from germline, CDR1 is LGHNA and CDR2 is YSLEER. About this clone: Its antigen remains unknown.

The sequencing sample was made of PBMCs. V usage is TRBV4-3 and J usage is TRBJ1-1; D may be TRBD1 (6 bases). The source is a man in his forties or fifties in good health and CMV-seronegative. CDR3 nucleotide sequence: TGCGCCAGCAGCCAGTCGACAGGAATGAACACTGAAGCTTTCTTT. Translation gives CASSQSTGMNTEAFF.